The 26 T cell receptor beta chains in this list originate from one sample, sequenced in a study of T cell repertoires in cytomegalovirus infection. TCRdb called the reads again in MiXCR, with one record for every CDR3 protein. The sample lists approximately 150,000 distinct CDR3 sequences; roughly 20% were seen once. Their recognized antigens are unknown. This specimen was CD8+ T cells from cultured PBMCs, taken from culture after CMV antigen stimulation. Receptors originate from a human donor in good health (CMV status not recorded). Some clones in this sample may be carry-over from other donors' samples.

This clonotype came up a few times. The V gene is TRBV4-1, the J gene TRBJ1-6; D may be TRBD1 (5 bases). Germline lookup yields CDR1 MGHRA and CDR2 YSYEKL. CDR3 length: 15 residues. Trimming pared 5 bases from V and 7 bases from J, leaving 15 bases between. The CDR3 loop is CASSSPRGYNSPLHF. The CDR3 DNA is TGCGCCAGCAGCTCACCCCGGGGGTACAATTCACCCCTCCACTTT.

This clonotype came up many times. The chain links TRBV6-5 to TRBJ1-5, with D tentatively TRBD1 (5 bases). V lost 5 bases to trimming and J lost 2 bases, with 13 bases between them. The CDR3 sequence is 15 residues long. Germline-derived CDR1 and CDR2 are MNHEY and SVGAGI. The CDR3 region is CASSPQGMGNQPQHF. CDR3 in DNA: TGTGCCAGCAGTCCTCAGGGTATGGGCAATCAGCCCCAGCATTTT.

V is TRBV4-3 and J is TRBJ1-1; 7 bases are shared with TRBD1. Germline CDR1 and CDR2: LGHNA and YSLEER. V shed 4 bases and J 1 base; nucleotides not matched to a gene: 6. The CDR3 covers 15 residues. This chain's CDR3 is CASSRKDRRNTEAFF. As DNA, the CDR3 is TGCGCCAGCAGCCGAAAGGACAGGCGGAACACTGAAGCTTTCTTT.

V usage is TRBV9 and J usage is TRBJ2-1; TRBD1 agrees at 7 bases. CDR1 is SGDLS and CDR2 is YYNGEE in the germline V gene. The CDR3 extends over 16 amino acids. Unmatched junction bases numbered 11, after V lost 4 bases and J lost 4 bases. CDR3 coding DNA: TGTGCCAGCAGCACCCTCTCCGGGACAGAGTACAATGAGCAGTTCTTC. Translated: CASSTLSGTEYNEQFF.

This clonotype has a handful of counts. The rearrangement joins TRBV4-1 to TRBJ1-2; D is ambiguous. The CDR3 totals 12 residues. The V end was cut by 3 bases, the J end by 2 bases, with 4 bases between. In germline, CDR1 is MGHRA, CDR2 YSYEKL. In DNA form, the CDR3 reads TGCGCCAGCAGCCACGGGAACTATGGCTACACCTTC. Its protein is CASSHGNYGYTF.

V is TRBV25-1 and J is TRBJ1-2; perhaps TRBD1 as D (6 bases). Trimming cost V 3 bases and J 10 bases, with 15 bases left between them. CDR3 length: 13 residues. Germline-derived CDR1 and CDR2 are MGHDK and SYGVNS. CDR3 nucleotide sequence: TGTGCCAGCAGTGACCTTACAGGGTTGGACTACACCTTC. Translating it yields CASSDLTGLDYTF.

This clonotype has more than one count but fewer than ten. This sequence joins TRBV27 and TRBJ2-7, with a weak D call TRBD2 (5 bases). CDR1 and CDR2 from the germline V gene are MNHEY and SMNVEV (reference sequence). V lost 3 bases, J lost 5 bases, and 8 bases lay in between. The CDR3 spans 12 residues. CDR3 DNA: TGTGCCAGCAGTTTTCCGGGGAACGAGCAGTACTTC. Translation gives CASSFPGNEQYF.

The rearrangement joins TRBV7-2 to TRBJ2-7; a weak D match, TRBD1 (5 bases). V shed 1 base and J shed 2 bases, with 12 bases lying between them. The CDR3 contains 15 residues. The germline V gene has CDR1 SGHTA and CDR2 FQGNSA. The CDR3 nucleotides are TGTGCCAGCAGCTTAGTAGGGGCTTCCCCCTACGAGCAGTACTTC. As protein: CASSLVGASPYEQYF. The whole variable domain, filled in from reference TRBV7-2 and TRBJ2-7, reads GAGVSQSPSNKVTEKGKDVELRCDPISGHTALYWYRQSLGQGLEFLIYFQGNSAPDKSGLPSDRFSAERTGGSVSTLTIQRTQQEDSAVYLCASSLVGASPYEQYFGPGTRLTVT.

The gene calls are TRBV7-6 and TRBJ2-1, with 11 nucleotides matching TRBD2. The trim removed 0 bases at V and 8 bases at J, leaving 3 bases unmatched. CDR1 and CDR2 from the germline V gene are SGHVS and FNYEAQ. There are 15 residues in the CDR3. Written as DNA, the CDR3 is TGTGCCAGCAGCTTAGCGTCTAGCGGGGGGCATGAGCAGTTCTTC. Its translation: CASSLASSGGHEQFF.

The DNA of the CDR3 is TGTGCCAGCAGCTTGAGGAGCGGAGGCACAGATACGCAGTATTTT. Translation gives CASSLRSGGTDTQYF. The J gene is TRBJ2-3, the V gene TRBV5-5, with D tentatively TRBD2 (5 bases). Trimming stripped 1 base from V and 1 base from J, with 10 bases between. Germline V gives CDR1 SGHKS, CDR2 YYEKEE (reference sequence). CDR3 size: 15 residues.

At least ten counts were recorded for this clonotype. The chain uses TRBV6-1 and TRBJ2-3; D unclear. The germline V gene has CDR1 MNHNS and CDR2 SASEGT. Trimming cost V 5 bases and J 3 bases, with 12 bases left between them. The CDR3 covers 14 residues. The CDR3 bases are TGTGCCAGCAGTTCATCACCATTTACAGATACGCAGTATTTT. This sequence encodes CASSSSPFTDTQYF.

The table lists this clonotype with many counts. The J gene is TRBJ2-7, the V gene TRBV7-8; weak D call: TRBD1 (6 bases). The V end lost 5 bases, the J end lost 4 bases, and 12 bases lay between the germline ends. The CDR3 is 13 residues long. Germline CDR1 SGHVS, CDR2 FQNEAQ. The CDR3: CASSLDRRYEQYF. CDR3 sequence (DNA): TGTGCCAGCAGCCTCGACAGGAGGTACGAGCAGTACTTC.

J is TRBJ1-5 and V is TRBV3-1; D is possibly TRBD1 (6 bases). CDR1 and CDR2 from the germline V gene are LGHDT and YNNKEL (reference sequence). The V end lost 6 bases, the J end lost 0 bases, and 12 bases lay between the germline ends. The CDR3 totals 15 residues. In DNA form, the CDR3 reads TGTGCCAGCAGTCGTGACAGGACTAGCAATCAGCCCCAGCATTTT. This sequence encodes CASSRDRTSNQPQHF.

The V gene is TRBV7-9, the J gene TRBJ2-4; D may be TRBD1 or TRBD2 (5 bases each). V lost 5 bases and J lost 8, with 19 bases in between. Germline V gene sequence: CDR1 SEHNR, CDR2 FQNEAQ (reference sequence). The CDR3 is 15 residues long. The CDR3 DNA reads as TGTGCCAGCAGCCCCGGAGGCAGGGAGAGGTACATTCAGTACTTC. Translated, it gives CASSPGGRERYIQYF.

A few counts support this clonotype. J is TRBJ1-2 and V is TRBV15; 9 bases map to TRBD1. V lost 0 bases to trimming and J lost 4 bases; unmatched junction nucleotides: 6. CDR3 length equals 16 residues. In germline, CDR1 is LNHNV, CDR2 YYDKDF (reference sequence). In DNA form, the CDR3 reads TGTGCCACCAGCAGAGAACGGACAGGGGAGGTCTATGGCTACACCTTC. It translates to CATSRERTGEVYGYTF.

The chain has TRBV19 and TRBJ1-5; D uncertain. V dropped 3 bases and J dropped 2 bases, with 11 bases sitting between them. Germline lookup yields CDR1 LNHDA and CDR2 SQIVND (reference sequence). CDR3 size: 15 residues. The CDR3 here is CASSIWRAGNQPQHF. CDR3 coding DNA: TGTGCCAGTAGTATCTGGAGGGCGGGCAATCAGCCCCAGCATTTT. The full variable domain, with the rest looked up from reference TRBV19 and TRBJ1-5, is DGGITQSPKYLFRKEGQNVTLSCEQNLNHDAMYWYRQDPGQGLRLIYYSQIVNDFQKGDIAEGYSVSREKKESFPLTVTSAQKNPTAFYLCASSIWRAGNQPQHFGDGTRLSIL.

There are a few counts of this clonotype. This rearrangement joins TRBV5-6 to TRBJ1-1, with D unclear. The CDR3 contains 15 residues. V was trimmed by 0 bases and J by 0 bases, leaving 9 bases between them. Germline V gene sequence: CDR1 SGHDT, CDR2 YYEEEE. For the CDR3, the DNA is TGTGCCAGCAGCTTGGCCCGGCGGCTGAACACTGAAGCTTTCTTT. This encodes CASSLARRLNTEAFF.

This clonotype was picked up a small number of times. J is TRBJ1-2 and V is TRBV6-2 or TRBV6-3, with D possibly TRBD1 on 6 matching bases. The V and J ends lost 2 bases and 8 bases respectively, with 12 bases between them. The CDR3 is 13 amino acids. Germline CDR1 reads MNHEY; CDR2 reads SVGEGT. The CDR3 loop is CASSYGPGDGYTF. The CDR3 nucleotides are TGTGCCAGCAGTTACGGCCCAGGGGACGGCTACACCTTC.

This clonotype was counted a few times. The V gene is TRBV2, the J gene TRBJ1-2; 11 nucleotides match TRBD1. This CDR3 is built from 17 residues. Germline assignment: CDR1 SNHLY and CDR2 FYNNEI. With V trimmed by 10 bases and J by 3 bases, 16 bases remained unmatched. In nucleotides, the CDR3 is TGTGCCACCTACTACGGACAGGGGGCAGAGGGGGACTATGGCTACACCTTC. Residues: CATYYGQGAEGDYGYTF.

This clonotype was seen only a few times. The chain uses TRBV29-1 and TRBJ2-7, with TRBD1 identical over 10 bases. The CDR3 loop spans 15 amino acids. Germline lookup yields CDR1 SQVTM and CDR2 ANQGSEA. Germline trimming cut 3 bases from V and 1 base from J; bases unmatched to any gene: 6. The CDR3 is CSVDGGQGSSYEQYF. The CDR3 DNA sequence: TGCAGCGTTGACGGGGGACAGGGGAGTTCCTACGAGCAGTACTTC.

The sample holds a few counts of this clonotype. The chain combines TRBV7-9 with TRBJ2-5; D is perhaps TRBD2 (6 bases). Germline CDR1 reads SEHNR; CDR2 reads FQNEAQ (reference sequence). The CDR3 length is 14 residues. Trimming removed 6 bases from V and 1 base from J, with 12 bases in between. The CDR3 protein is CASSDTGLQETQYF. CDR3 in DNA: TGTGCCAGCAGTGACACGGGACTCCAAGAGACCCAGTACTTC.

This chain connects TRBV4-1 to TRBJ2-7; tentative D call: TRBD1 (5 bases). There are 14 residues in the CDR3. V was cut by 3 bases and J by 0 bases, with 9 bases left in between. From germline, CDR1 is MGHRA and CDR2 YSYEKL. The CDR3 is CASSHRGTSYEQYF. CDR3 bases: TGCGCCAGCAGCCATAGGGGAACCTCCTACGAGCAGTACTTC.

The chain has TRBV2 and TRBJ2-1, with 7 bases matching TRBD1. CDR3 size: 14 residues. Germline V lookup: CDR1 SNHLY, CDR2 FYNNEI. With V trimmed by 10 bases and J by 4 bases, 10 bases remained unmatched. The CDR3 loop is CAISKGGQYNEQFF. The CDR3 DNA is TGTGCCATCTCGAAAGGGGGACAGTACAATGAGCAGTTCTTC.

This clonotype came up a few times. This chain uses TRBV4-2 with TRBJ1-1; no clear D gene. V was shortened by 2 bases and J by 1 base, with 11 bases between the two germline ends. The CDR3 has 15 residues. The germline CDR1 and CDR2 sequences are LGHNA and YNFKEQ. Written as DNA, the CDR3 is TGTGCCAGCAGCCAAACTTTATCAACGAACACTGAAGCTTTCTTT. It encodes CASSQTLSTNTEAFF.

This chain links TRBV7-2 with TRBJ2-1, with 7 bases that match TRBD1. J lost 8 bases, V lost 3 bases, and 13 bases had no gene match. The CDR3 runs 16 residues. CDR1 is SGHTA, CDR2 FQGNSA, per germline. The CDR3 coding sequence is TGTGCCAGCAGCTTTTTAAAGGGGGCAGGCTTAGATGAGCAGTTCTTC. Amino acid sequence: CASSFLKGAGLDEQFF.

This clonotype turned up a few times. This chain connects TRBV7-8 to TRBJ1-5; weak D call: TRBD1 (6 bases). V lost 2 bases to trimming and J lost 4 bases, with 12 bases between them. This CDR3 region has 15 residues. CDR1 and CDR2 (germline): SGHVS, FQNEAQ. CDR3 sequence reads: CASSLYRDENQPQHF. The CDR3 DNA follows: TGTGCCAGCAGCTTATACAGGGATGAAAATCAGCCCCAGCATTTT.